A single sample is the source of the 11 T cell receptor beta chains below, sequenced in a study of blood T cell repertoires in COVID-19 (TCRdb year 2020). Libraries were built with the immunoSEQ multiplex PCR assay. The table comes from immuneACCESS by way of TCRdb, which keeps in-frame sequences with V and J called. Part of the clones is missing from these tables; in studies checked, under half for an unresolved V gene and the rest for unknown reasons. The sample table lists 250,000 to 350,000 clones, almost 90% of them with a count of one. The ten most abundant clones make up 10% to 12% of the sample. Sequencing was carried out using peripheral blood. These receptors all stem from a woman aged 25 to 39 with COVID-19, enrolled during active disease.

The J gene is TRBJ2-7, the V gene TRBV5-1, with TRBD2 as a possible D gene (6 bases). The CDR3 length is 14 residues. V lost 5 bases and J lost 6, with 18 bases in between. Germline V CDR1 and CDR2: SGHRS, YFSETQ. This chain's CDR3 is CASSGRERGGEQYF. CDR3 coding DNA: TGCGCCAGCAGTGGACGGGAGAGAGGAGGCGAGCAGTACTTC.

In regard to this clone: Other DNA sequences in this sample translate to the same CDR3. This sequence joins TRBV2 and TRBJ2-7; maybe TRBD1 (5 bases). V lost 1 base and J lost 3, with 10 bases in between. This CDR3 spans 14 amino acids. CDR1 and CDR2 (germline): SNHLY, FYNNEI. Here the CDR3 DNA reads TGTGCCAGCAGTGAAGTTCAGGGTGGCTACGAGCAGTACTTC. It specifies CASSEVQGGYEQYF.

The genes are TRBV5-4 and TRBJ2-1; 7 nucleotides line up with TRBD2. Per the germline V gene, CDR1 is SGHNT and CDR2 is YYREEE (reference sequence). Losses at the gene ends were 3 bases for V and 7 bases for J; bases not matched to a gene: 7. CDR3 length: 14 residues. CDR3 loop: CASSSRREYNEQFF. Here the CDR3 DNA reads TGTGCCAGCAGCTCAAGGCGGGAGTATAATGAGCAGTTCTTC.

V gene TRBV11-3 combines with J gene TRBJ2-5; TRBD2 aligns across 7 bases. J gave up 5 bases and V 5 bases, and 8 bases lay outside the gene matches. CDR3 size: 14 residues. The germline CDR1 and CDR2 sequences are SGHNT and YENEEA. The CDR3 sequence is CASSTSGDGETQYF. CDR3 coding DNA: TGTGCCAGCAGCACCAGCGGGGATGGGGAGACCCAGTACTTC.

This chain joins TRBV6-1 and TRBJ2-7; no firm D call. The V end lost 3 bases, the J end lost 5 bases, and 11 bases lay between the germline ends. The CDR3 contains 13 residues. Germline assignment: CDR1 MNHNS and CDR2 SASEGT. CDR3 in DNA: TGTGCCAGCAGTGACGGAGTCGCGAACGAGCAGTACTTC. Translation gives CASSDGVANEQYF.

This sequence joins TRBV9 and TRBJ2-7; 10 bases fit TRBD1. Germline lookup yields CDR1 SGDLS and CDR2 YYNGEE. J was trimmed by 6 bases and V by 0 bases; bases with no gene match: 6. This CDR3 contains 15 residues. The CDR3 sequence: CASSVAGTGASEQYF. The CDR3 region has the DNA TGTGCCAGCAGCGTAGCCGGGACAGGGGCCTCCGAGCAGTACTTC.

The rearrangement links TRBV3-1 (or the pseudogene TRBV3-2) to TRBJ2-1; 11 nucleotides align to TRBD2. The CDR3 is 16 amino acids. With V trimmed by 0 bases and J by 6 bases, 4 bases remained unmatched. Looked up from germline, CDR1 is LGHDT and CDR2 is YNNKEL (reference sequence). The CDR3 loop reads CASSQDRGLAGNEQFF. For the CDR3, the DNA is TGTGCCAGCAGCCAAGATCGTGGACTAGCGGGCAATGAGCAGTTCTTC.

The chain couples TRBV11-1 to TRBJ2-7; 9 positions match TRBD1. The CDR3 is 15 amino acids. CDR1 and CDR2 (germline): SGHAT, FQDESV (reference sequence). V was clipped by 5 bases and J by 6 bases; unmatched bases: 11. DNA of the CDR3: TGTGCCAGCAGCCGATACCGGGACAGGGAACGCGAGCAGTACTTC. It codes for CASSRYRDREREQYF. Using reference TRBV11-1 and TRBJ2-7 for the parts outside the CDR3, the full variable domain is EAEVAQSPRYKITEKSQAVAFWCDPISGHATLYWYRQILGQGPELLVQFQDESVVDDSQLPKDRFSAERLKGVDSTLKIQPAELGDSAMYLCASSRYRDREREQYFGPGTRLTVT.

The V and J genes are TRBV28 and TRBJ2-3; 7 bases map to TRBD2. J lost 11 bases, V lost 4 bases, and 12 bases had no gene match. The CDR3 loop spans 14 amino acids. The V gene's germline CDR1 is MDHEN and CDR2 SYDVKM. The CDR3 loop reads CASSSLAEPTGQYF. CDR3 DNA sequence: TGTGCCAGCAGTTCCCTAGCGGAGCCCACGGGGCAGTATTTT.

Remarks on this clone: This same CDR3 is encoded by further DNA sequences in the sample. The CDR3 coding sequence is TGCGCCAGCAGTACTGGGGGCACTGGAAACACCATATATTTT. Translating gives CASSTGGTGNTIYF. The chain employs TRBV5-1 and TRBJ1-3; weak D call: TRBD1 (6 bases). CDR1 SGHRS and CDR2 YFSETQ come from the germline V gene. CDR3 length: 14 amino acids. Between the trimmed V and J ends, which lost 5 bases and 2 bases, there was a span of 11 bases.

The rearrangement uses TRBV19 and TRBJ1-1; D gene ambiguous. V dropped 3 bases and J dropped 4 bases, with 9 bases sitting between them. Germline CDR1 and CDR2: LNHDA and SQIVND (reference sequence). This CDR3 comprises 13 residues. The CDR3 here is CASSMPLGTEAFF. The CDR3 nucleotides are TGTGCCAGTAGTATGCCCCTCGGCACTGAAGCTTTCTTT.